This TCR beta chain was recorded in a study of blood T cell repertoires in COVID-19. Background on the study: Material from acute and convalescent COVID-19 was sourced from the United States, Italy and Spain.

Per the original methods: Amplification of reference gene primers was used by the study to estimate nucleated cell counts. The protocol was immunoSEQ multiplex PCR, while the TCRdb copy is restricted to in-frame clones and leaves out a portion. V, J and clone size are those of that table, while D and trimming were read from the DNA. The table shows about 200,000 clones, with 85% to 90% occurring only once. V shed 4 bases and J 5 bases; nucleotides not matched to a gene: 4. CDR1 and CDR2 (germline): SGHTA, FQGNSA. The CDR3 has 14 residues. The source is a man younger than 35 with active or convalescent COVID-19. The material sequenced was peripheral blood. This sequence joins TRBV7-2 and TRBJ2-3; 9 nucleotides align to TRBD2. DNA for the CDR3: TGTGCCAGCAGCTCGACTAGCGGTGGAGATACGCAGTATTTT. It codes for CASSSTSGGDTQYF.